This entry describes one TCR beta chain. Its antigen remains unidentified. Among the roughly 110 subjects of the validation cohort, separate from the roughly 650-subject first cohort, were the donors. This sample was taken from a study of cytomegalovirus exposure and HLA in healthy donors. Study overall: A subsequent analysis stated that the approximately 110 validation repertoires were run on the same platform as the approximately 660 first-cohort repertoires. Whole-study results and caveats: Overall, approximately 180 TCR beta chains were annotated as cytomegalovirus-associated. The study found most TCR sequences rare, yet found some public TCRs in many donors.

Germline CDR1 SGHDT, CDR2 YYEEEE. CDR3 length: 13 amino acids. The V gene lost 2 bases and the J gene lost 2 bases, with 7 bases spanning the gap. Profiling relied on immunoSEQ multiplex PCR, and the TCRdb table lists in-frame clones only, not all of them. The data contain 100,000 to 150,000 clones, 88% of them singletons. V is TRBV5-6 and J is TRBJ1-1, with a weak D call TRBD1 (5 bases). This receptor was obtained from a man aged 25 to 40 in good health and CMV-seronegative. Sequences were obtained from PBMCs. The CDR3 is CASSFDRNTEAFF. The DNA for the CDR3 is TGTGCCAGCAGCTTTGACAGAAACACTGAAGCTTTCTTT. Full variable domain (missing parts from reference TRBV5-6 and TRBJ1-1): DAGVTQSPTHLIKTRGQQVTLRCSPKSGHDTVSWYQQALGQGPQFIFQYYEEEERQRGNFPDRFSGHQFPNYSSELNVNALLLGDSALYLCASSFDRNTEAFFGQGTRLTVV.